A single T cell receptor (beta chain) is shown here with its context. The PCR employed 60 Vbeta primers together with 13 Jbeta primers. Profiled with immunoSEQ multiplex PCR; TCRdb holds only in-frame clones, not every one. The sample records roughly 130,000 clones, around 80% being singletons. Participants comprised healthy donors of bone marrow. These data come from a study of cytomegalovirus exposure and HLA in healthy donors. Sequencing was performed on PBMCs. This receptor was obtained from a boy aged 2-9 years in good health and CMV-seronegative.

CDR3 coding DNA: TGTGCCAGCAGCTTCGGGACATTTGAAGCTTTCTTT. This codes for CASSFGTFEAFF. V is TRBV7-9 and J is TRBJ1-1; D might be TRBD1 (6 bases). Trimming shortened V by 3 bases and J by 7 bases, and 9 bases separated the two germline ends. The length of the CDR3 is 12 residues. Germline V gene data show CDR1 as SEHNR and CDR2 as FQNEAQ (reference sequence).